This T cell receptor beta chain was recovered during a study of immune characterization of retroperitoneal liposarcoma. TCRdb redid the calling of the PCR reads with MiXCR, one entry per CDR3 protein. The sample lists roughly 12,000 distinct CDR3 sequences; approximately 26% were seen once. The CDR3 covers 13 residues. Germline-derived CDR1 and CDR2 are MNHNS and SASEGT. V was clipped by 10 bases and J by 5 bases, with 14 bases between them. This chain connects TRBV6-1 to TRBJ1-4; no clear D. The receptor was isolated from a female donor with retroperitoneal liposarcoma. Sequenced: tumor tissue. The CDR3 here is CATKKWENEKLFF. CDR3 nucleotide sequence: TGTGCCACTAAGAAGTGGGAAAATGAAAAACTGTTTTTT.